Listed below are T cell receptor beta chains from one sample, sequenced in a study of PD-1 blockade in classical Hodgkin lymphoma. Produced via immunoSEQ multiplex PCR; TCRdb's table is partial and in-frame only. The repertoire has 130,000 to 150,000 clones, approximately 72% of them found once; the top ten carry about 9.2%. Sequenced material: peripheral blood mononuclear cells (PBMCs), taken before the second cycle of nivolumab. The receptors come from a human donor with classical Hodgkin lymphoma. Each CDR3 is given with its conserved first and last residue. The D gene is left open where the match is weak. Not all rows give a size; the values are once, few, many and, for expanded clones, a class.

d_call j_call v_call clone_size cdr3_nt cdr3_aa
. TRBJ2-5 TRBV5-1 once TGCGCCAGCAGCTTGTCTCCCGGGCGGGGAGAGACCCAGTACTTC CASSLSPGRGETQYF
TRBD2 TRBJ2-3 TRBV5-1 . TGCGCCAGCAGCAGCGGGACTAGCGGGGCTAATACAGATACGCAGTATTTT CASSSGTSGANTDTQYF
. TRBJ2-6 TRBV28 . TGTGCCAGCAGAAATGGAGTATCTGGGGCCAACGTCCTGACTTTC CASRNGVSGANVLTF
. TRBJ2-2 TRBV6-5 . TGTGCCAGCAGTCTGGCGAGGGGGGAGCTGTTTTTT CASSLARGELFF
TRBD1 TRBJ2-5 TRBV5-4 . TGTGCCAGCAGCTGGGGACAGGCTCAGACCCAGTACTTC CASSWGQAQTQYF
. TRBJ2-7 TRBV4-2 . TGTGCCAGCAGCCAAGATTCGGGGTCCTACGAGCAGTACTTC CASSQDSGSYEQYF
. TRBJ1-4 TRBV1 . TGCACCAGCAGCCAAGCTCAGGGAAACCCCACAACTAATGAAAAACTGTTTTTT CTSSQAQGNPTTNEKLFF
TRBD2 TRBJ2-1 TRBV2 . TGTGCCAGCATCCCGGGACTAGCGCACTACAATGAGCAGTTCTTC CASIPGLAHYNEQFF
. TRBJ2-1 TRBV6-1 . TGTGCCAGCAGTGCACAGGGCCTTAACAATGAGCAGTTCTTC CASSAQGLNNEQFF
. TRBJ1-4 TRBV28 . TGTGCCAGCAGTTTAACCCTGGCGGGCCCTATGGGAAAACTGTTTTTT CASSLTLAGPMGKLFF
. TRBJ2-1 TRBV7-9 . TGTGCCAGCAGCCTCGACGCGCCCTACAATGAGCAGTTCTTC CASSLDAPYNEQFF
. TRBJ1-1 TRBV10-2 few TGCGCCAGCAGTGAGCAGAAGAACACTGAAGCTTTCTTT CASSEQKNTEAFF
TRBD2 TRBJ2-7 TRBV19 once TGTGCCAGTAGTATTGCTAGCGGAAGCTCCTACGAGCAGTACTTC CASSIASGSSYEQYF
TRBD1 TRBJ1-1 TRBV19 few TGTGCCAGTAGTATAGTCAGGGGGCCAGCTTTCTTT CASSIVRGPAFF
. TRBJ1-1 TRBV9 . TGTGCCAGCAGCGCCCGAAAGGGGGCTGAAGCTTTCTTT CASSARKGAEAFF
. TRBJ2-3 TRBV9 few TGTGCCAGCAGCGTAGTTCCAGAGGGAGATACGCAGTATTTT CASSVVPEGDTQYF
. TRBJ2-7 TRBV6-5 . TGTGCCAGCAGTGGGACATACTACGAGCAGTACTTC CASSGTYYEQYF
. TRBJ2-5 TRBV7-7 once TGTGCCAGCAGCTCCGCCCACAGCTCCCAAGAGACCCAGTACTTC CASSSAHSSQETQYF
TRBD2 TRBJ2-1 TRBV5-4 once TGTGCCAGCAGCTTTGGTGGGGGGGTTTACAATGAGCAGTTCTTC CASSFGGGVYNEQFF
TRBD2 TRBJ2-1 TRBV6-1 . TGTGCCAGCGACAGGACTAGCGGGGGGGCGGAGTTCTTC CASDRTSGGAEFF
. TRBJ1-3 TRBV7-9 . TGTGCCAGCAGCTTGAACAAGAGCTCTGGAAACACCATATATTTT CASSLNKSSGNTIYF
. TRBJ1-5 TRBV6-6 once TGTGCCAGCAGTTACGGAGGGGGATGGGGCAATCAGCCCCAGCATTTT CASSYGGGWGNQPQHF
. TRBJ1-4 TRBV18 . TGTGCCAGCTCACCTCAGCGCTGGGTGGCTAATGAAAAACTGTTTTTT CASSPQRWVANEKLFF
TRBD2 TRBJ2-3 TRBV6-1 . TGTGCCAGCAGTGCACTAGCGGGAAGCACAGATACGCAGTATTTT CASSALAGSTDTQYF
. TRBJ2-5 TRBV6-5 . TGTGCCAGCAGACCGAGACGGCAAGAGACCCAGTACTTC CASRPRRQETQYF
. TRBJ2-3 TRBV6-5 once TGTGCCAGCAGTCGGAGCGGAGATACGCAGTATTTT CASSRSGDTQYF
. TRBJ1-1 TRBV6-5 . TGTGCCAGCAGTTACTCGAGGGGAGGGCTTAGGGCTGAAGCTTTCTTT CASSYSRGGLRAEAFF
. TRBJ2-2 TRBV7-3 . TGTGCCAGCAGCTTAACTCTCGGGGAGCTGTTTTTT CASSLTLGELFF
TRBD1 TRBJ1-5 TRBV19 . TGTGCCAGTAGTTCGCGGGACAGGGGAAGCAATCAGCCCCAGCATTTT CASSSRDRGSNQPQHF
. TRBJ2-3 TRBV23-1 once TGCGCCAGCAGTACAGGGAGCACAGATACGCAGTATTTT CASSTGSTDTQYF
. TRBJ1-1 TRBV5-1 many TGCGCCAGCAGCTTGACAGGGCTGAACACTGAAGCTTTCTTT CASSLTGLNTEAFF
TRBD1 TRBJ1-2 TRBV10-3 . TGTGCCATCAGTGAGTCGACAGGGTACTATGGCTACACCTTC CAISESTGYYGYTF
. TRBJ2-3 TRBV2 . TGTGCCAGCAGACTGGACAGCACAGATACGCAGTATTTT CASRLDSTDTQYF
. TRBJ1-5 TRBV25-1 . TGTGCCAGCAGTGAGAACGGTCAGCCCCAGCATTTT CASSENGQPQHF